This entry concerns a single T cell receptor (beta chain). The data belong to a study of blood T cell repertoires in COVID-19. About the study: Samples representing acute and convalescent COVID-19 were sourced from the United States, Italy and Spain. Sources were T cells, B-cell-depleted T cells, or PBMCs; the material itself was cDNA or gDNA.

In the authors' methods: Reference gene primer amplification in the assay estimated nucleated cell counts. This table comes from immunoSEQ multiplex PCR, and its TCRdb copy is limited to in-frame clones, with some not included. The V and J calls and the clone size are those of that table, but D and trimming were determined from the DNA. The sample has around 110,000 clones; approximately 90% are singletons. Sample: peripheral blood. This clonotype originated in a man between 35 and 55 years old with acute or convalescent COVID-19.

The CDR3 DNA reads as TGCGCCAGCAGCTCGGACAGTTTCACTGAAGCTTTCTTT. Translation gives CASSSDSFTEAFF. The V call is TRBV5-1, the J call TRBJ1-1, with D possibly TRBD1 on 6 matching bases. This CDR3 has 13 amino acids. The V and J ends lost 3 bases and 4 bases respectively, with 10 bases between them. Germline CDR1 SGHRS, CDR2 YFSETQ. Full variable domain (remainder filled in from reference TRBV5-1 and TRBJ1-1): KAGVTQTPRYLIKTRGQQVTLSCSPISGHRSVSWYQQTPGQGLQFLFEYFSETQRNKGNFPGRFSGRQFSNSRSEMNVSTLELGDSALYLCASSSDSFTEAFFGQGTRLTVV.